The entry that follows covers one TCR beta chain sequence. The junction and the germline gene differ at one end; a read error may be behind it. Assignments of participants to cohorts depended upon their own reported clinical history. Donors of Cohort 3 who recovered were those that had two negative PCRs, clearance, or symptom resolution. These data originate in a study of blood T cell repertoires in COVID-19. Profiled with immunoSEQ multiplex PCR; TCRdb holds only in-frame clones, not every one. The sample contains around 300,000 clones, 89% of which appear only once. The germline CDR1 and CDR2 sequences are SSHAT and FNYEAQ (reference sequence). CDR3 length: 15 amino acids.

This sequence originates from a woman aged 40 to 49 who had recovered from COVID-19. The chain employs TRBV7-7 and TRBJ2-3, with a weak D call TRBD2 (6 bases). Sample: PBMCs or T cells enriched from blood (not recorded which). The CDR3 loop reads CASSIGSRGTDTQYF. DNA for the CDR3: TGTGCTAGCAGCATCGGGTCCCGGGGGACAGATACGCAGTATTTT.